The sequence of this T cell receptor beta chain was determined in a study of blood T cell repertoires in COVID-19. The assay was immunoSEQ multiplex PCR, and TCRdb's table has in-frame clones only and misses some. The sample comprises 60,000 to 65,000 clones, roughly 90% of which are singletons, and approximately 3.4% rests with the top ten. Trimming removed 1 base from V and 5 bases from J, with 8 bases in between. This CDR3 has 13 residues. Per the germline V gene, CDR1 is SEHNR and CDR2 is FQNEAQ (reference sequence). Material for sequencing was peripheral blood. This chain uses TRBV7-9 with TRBJ1-1; D is uncertain. This TCR was sampled from a man aged 45-65 years with active COVID-19. As DNA, the CDR3 is TGTGCCAGCAGCTTAGGCCCGAGGACTGAAGCTTTCTTT. Translation gives CASSLGPRTEAFF.